This T cell receptor beta chain was sequenced in a study of T cell responses to AZD1222 COVID-19 vaccine. The method was immunoSEQ multiplex PCR; TCRdb's version includes in-frame clones alone and lacks a portion of them. The sample gives more than 70,000 clones, roughly 90% of which show up once; under 35% is in the top ten. General observations from the study: Donor demographics were predominantly white British with a female majority; clonal diversity may be underestimated. Rises in breadth and depth of Spike-specific TCRs came after two AZD1222 doses. Baseline serology detected seropositivity in only 6 or 7 AZD1222 recipients.

To note about this clone: Its antigen is currently unknown.

The V gene's germline CDR1 is WSHSY and CDR2 SAAADI. Between the trimmed V and J ends, which lost 3 bases and 7 bases, there was a span of 19 bases. This CDR3 has 16 residues. The input for sequencing was peripheral blood, taken 28 days after the second AZD1222 dose. The source is an adult who received the AZD1222 COVID-19 vaccine. This sequence joins TRBV10-2 and TRBJ2-1; no reliable D call. CDR3 residues: CASSDRTFRIGNEQFF. CDR3 coding DNA: TGCGCCAGCAGTGACCGGACGTTCCGGATAGGAAATGAGCAGTTCTTC.